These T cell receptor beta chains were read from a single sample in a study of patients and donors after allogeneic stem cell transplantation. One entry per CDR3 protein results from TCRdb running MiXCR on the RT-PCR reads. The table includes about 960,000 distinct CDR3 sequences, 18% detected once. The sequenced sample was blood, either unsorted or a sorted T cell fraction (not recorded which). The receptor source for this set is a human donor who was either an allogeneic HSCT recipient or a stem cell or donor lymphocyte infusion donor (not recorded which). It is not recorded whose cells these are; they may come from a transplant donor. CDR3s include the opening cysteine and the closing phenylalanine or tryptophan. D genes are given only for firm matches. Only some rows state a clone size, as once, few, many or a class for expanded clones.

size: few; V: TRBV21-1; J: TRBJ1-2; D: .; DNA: TGTGCCAGCAGCAAAGCGCTACCCCGGGGGGTGGGCTATGGCTACACCTTC; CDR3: CASSKALPRGVGYGYTF
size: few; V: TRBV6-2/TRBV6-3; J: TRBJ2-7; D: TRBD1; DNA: TGTGCCAGCAGCTGGGACAGGACCGGCTTGAGGGAGCAGTACTTC; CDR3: CASSWDRTGLREQYF
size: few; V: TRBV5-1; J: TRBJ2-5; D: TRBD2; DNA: TGCGCCAGCAGCTCTACAGCGGGGCAAGAGACCCAGTACTTC; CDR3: CASSSTAGQETQYF
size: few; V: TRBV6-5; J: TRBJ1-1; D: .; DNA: TGTGCCAGCAGTTACTCGCGTCCAGGAGTAGTTATGAACACTGAAGCTTTCTTT; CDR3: CASSYSRPGVVMNTEAFF
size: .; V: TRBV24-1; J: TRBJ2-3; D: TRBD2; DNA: TGTGCCACCAGTGATGTGGGGGGGAAGGTCGACACAGATACGCAGTATTTT; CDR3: CATSDVGGKVDTDTQYF
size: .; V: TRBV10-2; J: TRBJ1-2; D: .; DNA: TGCGCCAGCACCCACCCGGGACTCAACCGGTTGACCTATGGCTACACCTTC; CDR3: CASTHPGLNRLTYGYTF
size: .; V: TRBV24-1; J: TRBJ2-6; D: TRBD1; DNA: TGTGCCACCAGTGCACAGGGGGAATCTGGGGCCAACGTCCTGACTTTC; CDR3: CATSAQGESGANVLTF
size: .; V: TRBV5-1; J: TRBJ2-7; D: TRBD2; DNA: TGCGCCAGCAGCACGGGACAGGAGCTAGCGGGAGTCTACGAGCAGTACTTC; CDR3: CASSTGQELAGVYEQYF
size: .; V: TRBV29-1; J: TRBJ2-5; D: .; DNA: TGCAGCGTTCGGGACGGGCGGGAGACCCAGTACTTC; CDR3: CSVRDGRETQYF
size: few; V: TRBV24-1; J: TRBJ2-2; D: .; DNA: TGTGCCACCAGTGCCCCCGGGAGCTCGGCCGGGGAGCTGTTTTTT; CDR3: CATSAPGSSAGELFF
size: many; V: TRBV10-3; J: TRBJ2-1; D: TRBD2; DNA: TGTGCCATCACACTAGCGGTCTCCTACAATGAGCAGTTCTTC; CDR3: CAITLAVSYNEQFF
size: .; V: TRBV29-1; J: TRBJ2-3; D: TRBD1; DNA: TGCAGCGTTGGCTCCTGGGACAGGGTATCGGATCTGGGCACAGATACGCAGTATTTT; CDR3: CSVGSWDRVSDLGTDTQYF
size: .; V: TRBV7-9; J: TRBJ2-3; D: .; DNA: TGTGCCAGCAGCTTTGGGTTCAGCTCTAGCACAGATACGCAGTATTTT; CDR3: CASSFGFSSSTDTQYF
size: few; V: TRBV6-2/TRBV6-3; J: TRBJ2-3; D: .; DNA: TGTGCCAGCAACACAGAAGGGAAGGGGTTGAAAGATACGCAGTATTTT; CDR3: CASNTEGKGLKDTQYF
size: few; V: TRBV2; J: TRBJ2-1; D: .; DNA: TGTGCCAGCAGTTCCCGTCGCCACGGGGGTGATGAGCAGTTCTTC; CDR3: CASSSRRHGGDEQFF
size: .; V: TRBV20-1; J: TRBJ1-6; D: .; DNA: TGCAGGGTGCCGGGGGCAGACCTCCACTTT; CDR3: CRVPGADLHF
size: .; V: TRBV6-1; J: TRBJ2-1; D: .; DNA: TGTGCCAGCACGGCGAGCGAAACCAATGAGCAGTTCTTC; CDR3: CASTASETNEQFF
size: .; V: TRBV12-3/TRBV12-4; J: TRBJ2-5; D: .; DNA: TGTGCCAGCAGTTCGACTAGTGCGACCCAGTACTTC; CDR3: CASSSTSATQYF
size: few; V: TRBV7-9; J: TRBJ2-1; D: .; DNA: TGTGCCAGCAGCCTTTCTCTTGGGCCTTACAATGAGCAGTTCTTC; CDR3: CASSLSLGPYNEQFF
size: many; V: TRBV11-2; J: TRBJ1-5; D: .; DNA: TGTGCCAGCAGCTCCAGGGTGGCCCAGCATTTT; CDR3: CASSSRVAQHF
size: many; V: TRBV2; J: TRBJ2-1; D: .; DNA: TGTGCCAGCAGTGGGGTCTCCTACAATGAGCAGTTCTTC; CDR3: CASSGVSYNEQFF
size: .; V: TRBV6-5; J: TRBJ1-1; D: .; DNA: TGTGCCAGCGAGTCGAACACTGAAGCTTTCTTT; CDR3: CASESNTEAFF
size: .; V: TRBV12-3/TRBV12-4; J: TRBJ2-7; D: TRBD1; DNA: TGTGCCAGCAGCCACGACAGGGGCTCCTACGAGCAGTACTTC; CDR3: CASSHDRGSYEQYF
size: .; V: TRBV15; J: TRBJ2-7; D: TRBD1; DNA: TGTGCCACCAGCAGCCAGACCGGGACAGGGAGAACCTACGAGCAGTACTTC; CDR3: CATSSQTGTGRTYEQYF
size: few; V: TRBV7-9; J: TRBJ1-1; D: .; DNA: TGTGCCAGCAGCATCAGGGATTCGGACACTGAAGCTTTCTTT; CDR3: CASSIRDSDTEAFF
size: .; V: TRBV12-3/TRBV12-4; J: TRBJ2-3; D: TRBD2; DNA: TGTGCCAGCAACGACCCAGCGGGGGGAGTGGATACGCAGTATTTT; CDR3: CASNDPAGGVDTQYF
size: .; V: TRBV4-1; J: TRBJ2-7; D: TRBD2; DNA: TGCGCCAGCAGCCATCTTCCCGGGGGGGACCCCTACGAGCAGTACTTC; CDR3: CASSHLPGGDPYEQYF
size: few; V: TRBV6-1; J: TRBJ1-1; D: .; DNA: TGTGCCAGCGGGGCCAGTCTGAACACTGAAGCCTTCTTT; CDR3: CASGASLNTEAFF
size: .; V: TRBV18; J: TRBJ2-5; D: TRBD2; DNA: TGTGCCAGCTCACCAATCCCTAGCGGGGGGGTGTCGGCGGAGACCCAGTACTTC; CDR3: CASSPIPSGGVSAETQYF
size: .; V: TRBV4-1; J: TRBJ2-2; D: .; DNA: TGCGCCAGCAGCCAAGCAGTGGCGACCGGGGAGCTGTTTTTT; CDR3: CASSQAVATGELFF
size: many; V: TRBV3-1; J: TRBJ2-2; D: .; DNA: TGTGCCAGCAGCCAAGCGAACACCGGGGAGCTGTTTTTT; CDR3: CASSQANTGELFF
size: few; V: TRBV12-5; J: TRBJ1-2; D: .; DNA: TGTGCTAGTGGCCAACGGGGTGGAAAGGTTTTAGATGGCTACACCTTC; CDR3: CASGQRGGKVLDGYTF
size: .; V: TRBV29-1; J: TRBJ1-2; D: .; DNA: TGCAGCGTTGAGCTAGGGAGCCAGTCGTTCGGGGGCTACACCTTC; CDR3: CSVELGSQSFGGYTF
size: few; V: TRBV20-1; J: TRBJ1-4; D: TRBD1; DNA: TGCAGTGCTAGAGATCAAAGCAGGGGGCATGAAAAACTGTTTTTT; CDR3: CSARDQSRGHEKLFF
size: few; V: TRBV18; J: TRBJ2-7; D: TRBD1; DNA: TGTGCCAGCTCATACCACAGGGGGCGAGTCACCTACGAGCAGTACTTC; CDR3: CASSYHRGRVTYEQYF
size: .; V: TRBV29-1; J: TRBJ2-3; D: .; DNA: TGCAGCGAAAGAGGGACGCAGTATTTT; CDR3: CSERGTQYF
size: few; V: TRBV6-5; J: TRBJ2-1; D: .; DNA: TGTGCCAGCAGTTACGGTGAGGGAACCTACAATGAGCAGTTCTTC; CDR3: CASSYGEGTYNEQFF
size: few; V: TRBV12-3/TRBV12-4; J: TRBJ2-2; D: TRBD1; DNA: TGTGCCAACAAAAAGGGACAGCCTTCAAACACCGGGGAGCTGTTTTTT; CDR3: CANKKGQPSNTGELFF
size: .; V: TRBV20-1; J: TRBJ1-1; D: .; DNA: TGCAGTGCTAGAGTACCTGGAGGCTACACTGAAGCTTTCTTT; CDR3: CSARVPGGYTEAFF
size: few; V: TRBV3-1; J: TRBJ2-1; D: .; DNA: TGTGCCAGCAGCCGGGGGAGTCCTGAGCAGTTCTTC; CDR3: CASSRGSPEQFF
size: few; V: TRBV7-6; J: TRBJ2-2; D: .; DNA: TGTGCCAGCAGCCCCTCCGGGACGGAGCTACGTCCCGGGGAGCTGTTTTTT; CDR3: CASSPSGTELRPGELFF
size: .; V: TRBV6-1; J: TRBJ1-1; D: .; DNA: TGTGCCAGCAGTACAGGGTTGGGGTACACTGAAGCTTTCTTT; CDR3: CASSTGLGYTEAFF
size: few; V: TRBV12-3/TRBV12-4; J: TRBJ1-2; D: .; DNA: TGTGCCAGCAGAACACTTACGGGGACGGATGTCTATGGCTACACCTTC; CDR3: CASRTLTGTDVYGYTF
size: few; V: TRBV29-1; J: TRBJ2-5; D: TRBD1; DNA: TGCAGCGTTGAAGATAGAAACAGGGGGTCAGAGGAGACCCAGTACTTC; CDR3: CSVEDRNRGSEETQYF
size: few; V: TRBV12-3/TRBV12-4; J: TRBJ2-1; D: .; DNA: TGTGCCAGCAGTTTAGGCGGGGCGGGAACTTACAATGAGCAGTTCTTC; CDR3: CASSLGGAGTYNEQFF